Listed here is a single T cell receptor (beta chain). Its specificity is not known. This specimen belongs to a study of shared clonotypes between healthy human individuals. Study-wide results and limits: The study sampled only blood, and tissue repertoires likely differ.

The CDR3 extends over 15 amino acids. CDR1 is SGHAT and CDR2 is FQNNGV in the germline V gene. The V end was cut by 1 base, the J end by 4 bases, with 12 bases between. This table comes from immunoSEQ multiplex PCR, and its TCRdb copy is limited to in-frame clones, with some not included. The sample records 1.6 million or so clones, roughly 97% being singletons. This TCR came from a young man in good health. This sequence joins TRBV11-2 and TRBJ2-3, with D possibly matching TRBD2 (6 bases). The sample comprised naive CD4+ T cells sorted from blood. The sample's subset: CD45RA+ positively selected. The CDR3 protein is CASSLGRAFSDTQYF. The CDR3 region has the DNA TGTGCCAGCAGCTTAGGGAGGGCCTTCTCAGATACGCAGTATTTT. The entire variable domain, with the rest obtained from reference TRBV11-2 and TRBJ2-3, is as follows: EAGVAQSPRYKIIEKRQSVAFWCNPISGHATLYWYQQILGQGPKLLIQFQNNGVVDDSQLPKDRFSAERLKGVDSTLKIQPAKLEDSAVYLCASSLGRAFSDTQYFGPGTRLTVL.